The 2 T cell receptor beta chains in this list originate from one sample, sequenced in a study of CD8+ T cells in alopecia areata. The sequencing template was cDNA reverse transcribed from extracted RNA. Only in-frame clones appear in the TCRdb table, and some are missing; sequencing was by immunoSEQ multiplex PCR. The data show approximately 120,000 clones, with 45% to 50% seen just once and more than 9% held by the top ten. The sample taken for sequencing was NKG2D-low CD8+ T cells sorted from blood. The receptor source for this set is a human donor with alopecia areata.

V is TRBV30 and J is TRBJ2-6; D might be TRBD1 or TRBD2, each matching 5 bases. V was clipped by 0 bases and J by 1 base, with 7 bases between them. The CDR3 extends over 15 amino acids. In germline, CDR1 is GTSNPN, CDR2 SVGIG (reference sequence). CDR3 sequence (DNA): TGTGCCTGGAGTGTATGGGGGTCTGGGGCCAACGTCCTGACTTTC. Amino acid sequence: CAWSVWGSGANVLTF.

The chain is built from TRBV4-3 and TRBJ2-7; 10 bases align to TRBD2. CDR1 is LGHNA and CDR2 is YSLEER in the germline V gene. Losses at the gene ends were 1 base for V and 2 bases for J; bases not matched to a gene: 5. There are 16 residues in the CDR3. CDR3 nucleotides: TGCGCCAGCAGCCAAGGGACTAGCGGAGGGGCCTACGAGCAGTACTTC. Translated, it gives CASSQGTSGGAYEQYF.